A selection of T cell receptor beta chains follows, all from one sample in a study of beta chain features in type 1 diabetes. Libraries were prepared by immunoSEQ multiplex PCR; TCRdb keeps only in-frame clonotypes and omits some of them. The sample lists just over 150,000 clones; roughly 10% were seen once. The sample comprised central memory CD4+ T cells from blood. Every receptor here comes from a man between 18 and 29 years old in good health. CDR3s include the opening cysteine and the closing phenylalanine or tryptophan. The D gene is left open where the match is weak. The size entry is marked missing in some rows and otherwise reads once, few, many or a size class.

D,size,J,V,CDR3,DNA
-,many,TRBJ2-1,TRBV21-1,CASSNRDRDPNEQFF,TGTGCCAGCAGCAACCGGGACAGGGACCCCAATGAGCAGTTCTTC
-,-,TRBJ2-2,TRBV9,CASSEQVLINTGELFF,TGTGCCAGCAGCGAACAGGTTCTAATAAACACCGGGGAGCTGTTTTTT
-,few,TRBJ1-1,TRBV29-1,CSVAGQNTEAFF,TGCAGCGTTGCCGGGCAGAACACTGAAGCTTTCTTT
TRBD2,-,TRBJ2-3,TRBV2,CASGRLAGGTDTQYF,TGTGCCAGCGGCAGACTAGCGGGAGGCACAGATACGCAGTATTTT
TRBD1,few,TRBJ1-1,TRBV5-1,CASSTQTGFGEAFF,TGCGCCAGCAGCACCCAGACAGGGTTTGGTGAAGCTTTCTTT
TRBD1,few,TRBJ2-5,TRBV7-9,CASNLGQVGSGQYF,TGTGCCTCAAATTTGGGACAGGTGGGGAGTGGCCAGTACTTC
TRBD1,few,TRBJ2-5,TRBV5-4,CASSTDREKGETQYF,TGTGCCAGCAGTACTGACAGGGAGAAAGGAGAGACCCAGTACTTC
-,-,TRBJ1-2,TRBV7-2,CASSLGGKYGYTF,TGTGCCAGCAGCCTAGGGGGGAAGTATGGCTACACCTTC
-,few,TRBJ1-3,TRBV28,CASTGVSGNTIYF,TGTGCCAGCACAGGGGTCTCTGGAAACACCATATATTTT
TRBD1,-,TRBJ2-7,TRBV29-1,CSVGPGTGSKAYEQYF,TGCAGCGTTGGCCCCGGGACAGGGAGCAAGGCCTACGAGCAGTACTTC
-,-,TRBJ1-1,TRBV29-1,CSVVWQLNTEAFF,TGCAGCGTTGTTTGGCAGCTTAACACTGAAGCTTTCTTT
-,-,TRBJ2-5,TRBV7-9,CASSLFWDKETQYF,TGTGCCAGCAGCTTATTTTGGGACAAAGAGACCCAGTACTTC
-,-,TRBJ2-4,TRBV2,CASSEQGGVGNIQYF,TGTGCCAGCAGTGAACAGGGCGGTGTTGGGAACATTCAGTACTTC
TRBD2,-,TRBJ2-3,TRBV4-3,CASSQEPGLAGGGHF,TGCGCCAGCAGCCAAGAACCGGGACTAGCGGGGGGAGGGCATTTT
TRBD2,few,TRBJ2-7,TRBV6-1,CASSPWLAGANEQYF,TGTGCCAGCAGTCCCTGGCTAGCGGGAGCCAACGAGCAGTACTTC
-,few,TRBJ1-5,TRBV6-6,CASSATGTQPQHF,TGTGCCAGCAGTGCAACCGGGACGCAGCCCCAGCATTTT
-,-,TRBJ2-1,TRBV15,CATSRDKSSYNEQFF,TGTGCCACCAGCAGAGATAAGAGCTCCTACAATGAGCAGTTCTTC
TRBD1,-,TRBJ1-4,TRBV6-1,CASSNSGTVGKLFF,TGTGCCAGCAGCAATTCCGGGACAGTCGGAAAACTGTTTTTT
TRBD1,medium-sized,TRBJ2-1,TRBV14,CASSQSGTGYNEQFF,TGTGCCAGCAGTCAATCGGGGACAGGCTACAATGAGCAGTTCTTC
-,few,TRBJ2-5,TRBV13,CASSPFSGTQYF,TGTGCCAGCAGCCCCTTTAGCGGGACCCAGTACTTC
-,few,TRBJ2-3,TRBV25-1,CASSEGRSTDTQYF,TGTGCCAGCAGTGAGGGAAGGAGCACAGATACGCAGTATTTT
TRBD2,-,TRBJ2-1,TRBV11-3,CASSLGTSRNYNEQFF,TGTGCCAGCAGCCTCGGGACTAGCAGGAACTACAATGAGCAGTTCTTC
-,once,TRBJ2-3,TRBV27,CASSYLPLGTDTQYF,TGTGCCAGCAGTTACCTACCCCTCGGCACAGATACGCAGTATTTT
-,-,TRBJ2-1,TRBV19,CASSMWQRRGENEQFF,TGTGCCAGTAGTATGTGGCAGCGGAGAGGGGAGAATGAGCAGTTCTTC
-,-,TRBJ2-7,TRBV7-9,CASSLEVYEQYF,TGTGCCAGCAGCTTAGAAGTATACGAGCAGTACTTC
-,once,TRBJ2-5,TRBV5-1,CASSDIQETQYF,TGCGCCAGCAGCGACATTCAAGAGACCCAGTACTTC
-,few,TRBJ2-7,TRBV5-1,CASSVTDYEQYF,TGCGCCAGCAGCGTGACAGACTACGAGCAGTACTTC
-,few,TRBJ1-1,TRBV5-1,CASSSSVDTEAFF,TGCGCCAGCAGTTCGTCAGTTGACACTGAAGCTTTCTTT
-,-,TRBJ1-1,TRBV14,CASSQRQFLEAFF,TGTGCCAGCAGCCAGAGGCAGTTCCTTGAAGCTTTCTTT
TRBD2,few,TRBJ2-3,TRBV10-3,CAISESEKAGGHTQYF,TGTGCCATCAGTGAGTCGGAAAAAGCGGGAGGGCATACGCAGTATTTT
-,-,TRBJ2-3,TRBV7-2,CASSLIWGTQYF,TGTGCCAGCAGCTTAATTTGGGGTACGCAGTATTTT
-,-,TRBJ2-5,TRBV7-8,CASSLEGGGTQYF,TGTGCCAGCAGCTTAGAAGGGGGTGGGACCCAGTACTTC
TRBD1,few,TRBJ1-5,TRBV19,CASKTDPGQGAGQPQHF,TGTGCCAGTAAAACAGATCCGGGACAGGGGGCTGGTCAGCCCCAGCATTTT
-,-,TRBJ2-5,TRBV27,CASSLNPTWGETQYF,TGTGCCAGCAGTTTAAACCCGACCTGGGGAGAGACCCAGTACTTC
TRBD1,few,TRBJ2-7,TRBV29-1,CSVEVTGGTLHEQYF,TGCAGCGTTGAAGTTACAGGGGGCACGTTGCACGAGCAGTACTTC
TRBD2,-,TRBJ2-7,TRBV5-1,CASSANPSGVGDEQYF,TGCGCCAGCAGCGCTAACCCTAGCGGCGTAGGCGACGAGCAGTACTTC
-,-,TRBJ2-7,TRBV13,CASSGPVRGYEQYF,TGTGCCAGCAGCGGACCAGTGCGCGGGTACGAGCAGTACTTC